The rows below give T cell receptor beta chains drawn from one sample of a study of blood T cell repertoires in COVID-19. Libraries were prepared by immunoSEQ multiplex PCR; TCRdb keeps only in-frame clonotypes and omits some of them. The table includes 150,000 to 200,000 clones, 60% to 85% detected once. The sequenced material came from peripheral blood. The receptor set was obtained from a man between 60 and 70 years old with active or convalescent COVID-19. CDR3s include the opening cysteine and the closing phenylalanine or tryptophan. A D gene is named only where the DNA matches it firmly. Some rows have no size entry. The others give once, few or many, or a class for an expanded clone.

v_call	d_call	j_call	cdr3_length	clone_size	cdr3_nt	cdr3_aa
TRBV7-2	TRBD2	TRBJ2-4	16	few	TGTGCCAGCAGCGGGGGGACTAGCGGGAGGAATAACATTCAGTACTTC	CASSGGTSGRNNIQYF
TRBV5-4	TRBD1	TRBJ1-4	16	NA	TGTGCCAGCAGCTTGGCCTTGGGGACAGGGGATGAAAAACTGTTTTTT	CASSLALGTGDEKLFF
TRBV5-6	TRBD1	TRBJ2-2	15	NA	TGTGCCAGCAGCCGACGGACAGGGCGGACCGGGGAGCTGTTTTTT	CASSRRTGRTGELFF
TRBV4-1	NA	TRBJ2-7	15	once	TGCGCCAGCAGCCAAGGGAGTAGCGAGATCTACGAGCAGTACTTC	CASSQGSSEIYEQYF
TRBV7-6	NA	TRBJ1-2	12	NA	TGTGCCAGCAGCTCGGGGGTTGATGGCTACACCTTC	CASSSGVDGYTF
TRBV5-1	TRBD2	TRBJ2-3	15	NA	TGCGCCAGCACCGGACTAGCGGGTTTGTCAGATACGCAGTATTTT	CASTGLAGLSDTQYF
TRBV7-2	NA	TRBJ2-7	11	once	TGTGCCAGCAGCCCCAGCGCAGAGCAGTACTTC	CASSPSAEQYF
TRBV6-2/TRBV6-3	NA	TRBJ2-1	14	NA	TGTGCCAGCAGTTCGATAGCGGACTTCAATGAGCAGTTCTTC	CASSSIADFNEQFF
TRBV28	TRBD2	TRBJ2-7	14	NA	TGTGCCAGCGCACCCGCGGGGGGGCCGCGCGAGCAGTACTTC	CASAPAGGPREQYF
TRBV5-1	NA	TRBJ1-5	15	NA	TGCGCCAGCAGCTTGGCCGGAGCCCCCAATCAGCCCCAGCATTTT	CASSLAGAPNQPQHF
TRBV29-1	NA	TRBJ1-3	13	many	TGCAGCGTTTACCCTGCCAGGGGAAACACCATATATTTT	CSVYPARGNTIYF
TRBV5-1	TRBD2	TRBJ2-7	14	NA	TGCGCCAGCAGCCCTCAACCTTCGGGGGGCGAGCAGTACTTC	CASSPQPSGGEQYF
TRBV10-3	TRBD1	TRBJ1-5	14	NA	TGTGCCATCAGTGGGCAAGACAGGGATCAGCCCCAGCATTTT	CAISGQDRDQPQHF
TRBV21-1	NA	TRBJ2-7	16	once	TGTGCCAGCAGCAAAGCCGGTCAGGCCCATACCTACGAGCAGTACTTC	CASSKAGQAHTYEQYF
TRBV19	NA	TRBJ1-2	11	NA	TGTGCCAGAGGGGGGGGGCCTGGCTACACCTTC	CARGGGPGYTF
TRBV19	NA	TRBJ1-1	17	NA	TGTGCCAGTAGTATAGTAGAAACCGACTTTGTAATCACTGAAGCTTTCTTT	CASSIVETDFVITEAFF
TRBV19	NA	TRBJ2-7	13	NA	TGTGCCTCAAGGCAGGGGATCCTAAACGAGCAGTACTTC	CASRQGILNEQYF
TRBV7-9	TRBD2	TRBJ2-2	16	NA	TGTGCCATTAAGACTAGCGGGAGGGCCGTGGCCGGGGAGCTGTTTTTT	CAIKTSGRAVAGELFF
TRBV28	NA	TRBJ2-7	13	NA	TGTGCCAGCAGTCCCCAGGTAACCTACGAGCAGTACTTC	CASSPQVTYEQYF
TRBV7-3	NA	TRBJ2-1	14	NA	TGTGCCAGCAGCTCCTCAAGGGGGATTGATGAGCAGTTCTTC	CASSSSRGIDEQFF